One and the same sample provided the 10 T cell receptor beta chains below, sequenced in a study of T cells after somatic rescue of genetic block. Repertoires were generated with immunoSEQ multiplex PCR, while TCRdb's copy carries only in-frame clones and drops some. The sample consists of fewer than 15,000 clones, 65% to 75% of them appearing once. The sample comprised peripheral blood mononuclear cells (PBMCs). The source of these receptors is a boy aged 5 to 17.

This clone was picked up a small number of times. V usage is TRBV4-1 and J usage is TRBJ1-3; D is uncertain. Germline V gives CDR1 MGHRA, CDR2 YSYEKL. The CDR3 consists of 15 residues. Trimming cost V 1 base and J 4 bases, with 11 bases left between them. The CDR3 reads CASSQGTIGGNTIYF. DNA of the CDR3: TGCGCCAGCAGCCAAGGAACCATAGGCGGAAACACCATATATTTT.

The chain is built from TRBV5-1 and TRBJ2-4; D not certain. Trimming left V 1 base short and J 1 base short, with 9 bases between. The germline V gene encodes CDR1 SGHRS and CDR2 YFSETQ. The CDR3 consists of 15 residues. In nucleotides, the CDR3 is TGCGCCAGCAGCTTGAACGGCCCCGCCAAAAACATTCAGTACTTC. Protein sequence: CASSLNGPAKNIQYF.

The chain carries TRBV10-2 and TRBJ2-1; D is uncertain. In germline, CDR1 is WSHSY, CDR2 SAAADI. V lost 10 bases to trimming and J lost 4 bases, with 14 bases between them. The CDR3 totals 13 residues. For the CDR3, the DNA is TGCGCCACTCGGCCGGAAGTGTACAATGAGCAGTTCTTC. The encoded protein is CATRPEVYNEQFF.

The chain joins TRBV7-7 to TRBJ1-2; D ambiguous. In germline, CDR1 is SSHAT, CDR2 FNYEAQ (reference sequence). This CDR3 is built from 16 residues. V dropped 4 bases and J dropped 4 bases, with 19 bases sitting between them. The CDR3 reads CASSSSQWAPSYGYTF. CDR3 bases: TGTGCCAGCAGCTCCTCTCAGTGGGCTCCCAGCTATGGCTACACCTTC.

This clone was detected only once. This chain uses TRBV6-5 with TRBJ2-7, with 8 bases aligning to TRBD1. CDR1 MNHEY and CDR2 SVGAGI come from the germline V gene. V dropped 0 bases and J dropped 4; count of bases not matched to a gene: 5. This CDR3 spans 15 amino acids. CDR3 DNA sequence: TGTGCCAGCAGTTACTCTGGGACAGGACATTACGAGCAGTACTTC. Amino acids: CASSYSGTGHYEQYF.

The chain carries TRBV6-5 and TRBJ2-5; maybe TRBD2 (5 bases). The J call is doubtful: the DNA matches TRBJ2-7 better. This CDR3 contains 14 residues. Germline assignment: CDR1 MNHEY and CDR2 SVGAGI. In nucleotides, the CDR3 is TGTGCCAGCAGTTACCGGGGTTCCTGGGACGAGCAGTACTTC. Protein product: CASSYRGSWDEQYF.

The chain joins TRBV6-5 to TRBJ2-3; a possible D gene is TRBD2 (5 bases). Trimming pared 0 bases from V and 0 bases from J, leaving 10 bases between. From germline, CDR1 is MNHEY and CDR2 SVGAGI. The CDR3 sequence is 16 residues long. The DNA for the CDR3 is TGTGCCAGCAGTTACTCTCGGGGTGGGAGCACAGATACGCAGTATTTT. Translating it yields CASSYSRGGSTDTQYF.

The rearrangement uses TRBV18 and TRBJ2-7, with TRBD2 matching over 12 bases. CDR1 is KGHSH and CDR2 is LQKENI in the germline V gene. The CDR3 is 15 amino acids. Unmatched junction bases numbered 1, after V lost 3 bases and J lost 1 base. The CDR3 nucleotides read TGTGCCAGCTCACCGCTAGCGGGGGGGTCCTACGAGCAGTACTTC. It yields the protein CASSPLAGGSYEQYF. The full variable domain, with the rest looked up from reference TRBV18 and TRBJ2-7, is NAGVMQNPRHLVRRRGQEARLRCSPMKGHSHVYWYRQLPEEGLKFMVYLQKENIIDESGMPKERFSAEFPKEGPSILRIQQVVRGDSAAYFCASSPLAGGSYEQYFGPGTRLTVT.

The genes are TRBV19 and TRBJ2-1; 12 bases are a match to TRBD1. Trimming cost V 5 bases and J 9 bases; bases outside gene matches: 8. The CDR3 covers 15 residues. Germline V lookup: CDR1 LNHDA, CDR2 SQIVND (reference sequence). The CDR3 sequence is CASSPGQGALVEQFF. As DNA, the CDR3 is TGTGCCAGTAGTCCGGGACAGGGGGCGTTGGTTGAGCAGTTCTTC.

The V call is TRBV21-1, the J call TRBJ2-2. TRBV21-1 constitutes a pseudogene. CDR3 length equals 16 residues. CDR3 amino acids: CASIPWYRMFTGELFF. The CDR3 region has the DNA TGTGCCAGCATCCCATGGTACCGTATGTTCACCGGGGAGCTGTTTTTT.